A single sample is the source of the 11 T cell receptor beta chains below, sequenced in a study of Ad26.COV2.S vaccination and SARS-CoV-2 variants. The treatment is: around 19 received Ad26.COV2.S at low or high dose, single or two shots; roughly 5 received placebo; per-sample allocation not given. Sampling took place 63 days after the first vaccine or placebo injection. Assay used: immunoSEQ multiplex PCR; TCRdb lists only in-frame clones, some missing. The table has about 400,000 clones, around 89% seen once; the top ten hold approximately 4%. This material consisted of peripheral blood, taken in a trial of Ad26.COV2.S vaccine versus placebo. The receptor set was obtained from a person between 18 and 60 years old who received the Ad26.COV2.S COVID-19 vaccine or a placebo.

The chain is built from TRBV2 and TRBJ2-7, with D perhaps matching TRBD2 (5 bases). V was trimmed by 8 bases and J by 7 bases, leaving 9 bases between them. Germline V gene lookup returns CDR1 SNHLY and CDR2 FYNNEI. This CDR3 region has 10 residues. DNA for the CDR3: TGTGCCAGCGTACGGGGAGAGCAGTACTTC. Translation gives CASVRGEQYF.

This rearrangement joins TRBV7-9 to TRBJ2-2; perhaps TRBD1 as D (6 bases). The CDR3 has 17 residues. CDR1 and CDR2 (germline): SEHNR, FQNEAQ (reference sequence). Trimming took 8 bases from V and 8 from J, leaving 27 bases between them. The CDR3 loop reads CASSPAWTVSGMGELFF. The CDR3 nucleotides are TGTGCCAGCTCTCCGGCCTGGACAGTCTCGGGTATGGGGGAGCTGTTTTTT.

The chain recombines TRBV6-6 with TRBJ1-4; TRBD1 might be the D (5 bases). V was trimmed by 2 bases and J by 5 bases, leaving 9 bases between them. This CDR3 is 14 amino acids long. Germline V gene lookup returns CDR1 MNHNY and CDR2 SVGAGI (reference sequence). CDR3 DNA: TGTGCCAGCAGTTACCGGGACGGAAATGAAAAACTGTTTTTT. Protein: CASSYRDGNEKLFF.

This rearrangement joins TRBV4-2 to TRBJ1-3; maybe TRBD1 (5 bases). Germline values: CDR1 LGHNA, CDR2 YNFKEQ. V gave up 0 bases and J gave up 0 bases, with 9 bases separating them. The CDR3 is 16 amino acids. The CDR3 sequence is CASSQETAYSGNTIYF. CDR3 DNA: TGTGCCAGCAGCCAAGAGACAGCCTACTCTGGAAACACCATATATTTT.

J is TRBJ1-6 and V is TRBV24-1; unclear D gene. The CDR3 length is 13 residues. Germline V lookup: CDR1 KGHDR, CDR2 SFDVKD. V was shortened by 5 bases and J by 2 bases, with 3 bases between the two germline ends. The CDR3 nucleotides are TGTGCCACCAGTGCGACCTATAATTCACCCCTCCACTTT. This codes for CATSATYNSPLHF.

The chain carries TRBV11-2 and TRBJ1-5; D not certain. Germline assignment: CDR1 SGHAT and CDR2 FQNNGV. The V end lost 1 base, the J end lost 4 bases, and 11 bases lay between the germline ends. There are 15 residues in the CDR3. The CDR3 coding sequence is TGTGCCAGCAGCTTAGGCCCGACCGAGAATCAGCCCCAGCATTTT. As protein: CASSLGPTENQPQHF.

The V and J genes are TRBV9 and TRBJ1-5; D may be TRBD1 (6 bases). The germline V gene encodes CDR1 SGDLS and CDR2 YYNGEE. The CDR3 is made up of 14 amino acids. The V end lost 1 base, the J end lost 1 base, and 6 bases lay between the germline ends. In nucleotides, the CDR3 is TGTGCCAGCAGCGTACAGGGGAGCAATCAGCCCCAGCATTTT. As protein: CASSVQGSNQPQHF.

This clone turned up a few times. CDR3 sequence reads: CASSPGLWVAETQYF. CDR3 in DNA: TGTGCCAGCAGCCCCGGACTTTGGGTGGCAGAGACCCAGTACTTC. This rearrangement joins TRBV7-2 to TRBJ2-5; weak D call: TRBD2 (5 bases). CDR1 and CDR2 (germline): SGHTA, FQGNSA. V was cut by 5 bases and J by 4 bases, with 17 bases left in between. The length of the CDR3 is 15 residues.

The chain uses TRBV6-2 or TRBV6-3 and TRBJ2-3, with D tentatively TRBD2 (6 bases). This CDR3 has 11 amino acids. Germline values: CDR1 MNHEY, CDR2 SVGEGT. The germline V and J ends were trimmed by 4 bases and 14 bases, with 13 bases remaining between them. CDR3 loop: CASSSGTWTYF. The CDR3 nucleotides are TGTGCCAGCAGTTCCGGGACTTGGACGTATTTT.

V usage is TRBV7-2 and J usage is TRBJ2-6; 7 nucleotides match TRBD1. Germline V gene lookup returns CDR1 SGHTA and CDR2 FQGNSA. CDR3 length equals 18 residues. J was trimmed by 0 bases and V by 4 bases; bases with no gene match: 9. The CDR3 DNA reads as TGTGCCAGCAGCTCCACCCAGGGACAGTCCTCTGGGGCCAACGTCCTGACTTTC. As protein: CASSSTQGQSSGANVLTF.

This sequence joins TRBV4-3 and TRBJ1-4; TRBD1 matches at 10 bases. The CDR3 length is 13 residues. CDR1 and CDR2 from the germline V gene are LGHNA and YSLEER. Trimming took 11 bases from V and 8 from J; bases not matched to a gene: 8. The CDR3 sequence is CAEGDRGLEKLFF. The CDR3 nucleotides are TGCGCCGAAGGAGACAGGGGGCTCGAAAAACTGTTTTTT.